The 15 T cell receptor beta chains listed next were all sequenced from one sample in a study of cytomegalovirus exposure and HLA in healthy donors. The PCR contained 60 Vbeta and 13 Jbeta primers. TCRdb's table, derived via immunoSEQ multiplex PCR, lists solely in-frame clones and lacks some. The table shows some 110,000 clones, with 70% to 85% occurring only once. Material for sequencing was PBMCs. The receptors derive from a woman between 35 and 50 years old in good health and CMV-seropositive.

The rearrangement uses TRBV18 and TRBJ2-7; 9 nucleotides agree with TRBD2. Trimming cost V 5 bases and J 2 bases; bases outside gene matches: 7. The germline gives CDR1 KGHSH, CDR2 LQKENI. There are 15 residues in the CDR3. The CDR3 DNA reads TGTGCCAGCTCAGCCACTAGCGGGCAAGCCTACGAGCAGTACTTC. Its protein is CASSATSGQAYEQYF.

This clone was detected only once. The chain combines TRBV5-1 with TRBJ2-3, with a tentative D call TRBD2 (6 bases). V was cut by 4 bases and J by 2 bases, with 11 bases left in between. Germline CDR1 is SGHRS and CDR2 is YFSETQ. The length of the CDR3 is 14 residues. This CDR3 reads CASSKTSFTDTQYF. CDR3 in DNA: TGCGCCAGCAGCAAGACTAGTTTCACAGATACGCAGTATTTT.

The gene calls are TRBV5-8 and TRBJ1-6; D may be TRBD1 (5 bases). From germline, CDR1 is SGHTS and CDR2 YDEGEE. Trimming left V 0 bases short and J 5 bases short, with 9 bases between. The CDR3 is 15 amino acids. As DNA, the CDR3 is TGTGCCAGCAGCTTGGTAGCAGGGAATAATTCACCCCTCCACTTT. Amino acid sequence: CASSLVAGNNSPLHF.

The DNA for the CDR3 is TGCGCCAGCAGTGAGTCGACTAGCGGGACTGATACGCAGTATTTT. Translation gives CASSESTSGTDTQYF. The chain carries TRBV10-1 and TRBJ2-3, with 11 bases aligning to TRBD2. Per germline, CDR1 WNHNN and CDR2 SYGVQD (reference sequence). The CDR3 extends over 15 amino acids. The ends lost 0 bases at V and 6 bases at J; junction bases unmatched: 2.

This clone was seen only once. The chain recombines TRBV12-2 with TRBJ2-5; the table's TRBD2 call for D was not verified on the DNA. TRBV12-2 is reported as a pseudogene. CDR3 size: 17 residues. The CDR3 DNA sequence: TGTGCAAGTCGCTTAGTAATAGCGGGAGAGAGGGAAGAGACCCAGTACTTC. Protein: CASRLVIAGEREETQYF.

The chain links TRBV11-2 to TRBJ2-7; 7 bases map to TRBD1. This CDR3 is built from 15 residues. Germline CDR1 reads SGHAT; CDR2 reads FQNNGV. The ends lost 3 bases at V and 2 bases at J; junction bases unmatched: 7. CDR3 amino acids: CASSFQGQKTYEQYF. DNA for the CDR3: TGTGCCAGCAGCTTTCAGGGACAGAAGACCTACGAGCAGTACTTC. The full variable domain, with the rest looked up from reference TRBV11-2 and TRBJ2-7, is EAGVAQSPRYKIIEKRQSVAFWCNPISGHATLYWYQQILGQGPKLLIQFQNNGVVDDSQLPKDRFSAERLKGVDSTLKIQPAKLEDSAVYLCASSFQGQKTYEQYFGPGTRLTVT.

The chain uses TRBV6-1 and TRBJ1-3; tentatively, D is TRBD1 (5 bases). The length of the CDR3 is 17 residues. V gave up 1 base and J gave up 5 bases, with 18 bases separating them. Germline V gene sequence: CDR1 MNHNS, CDR2 SASEGT. The CDR3 spells CASSEGPGGGSRNTIYF. DNA of the CDR3: TGTGCCAGCAGTGAAGGACCGGGGGGAGGTTCTCGAAACACCATATATTTT.

The V call is TRBV19, the J call TRBJ1-2, with 7 bases matching TRBD1. Germline V gene data show CDR1 as LNHDA and CDR2 as SQIVND (reference sequence). V lost 5 bases and J lost 2; bases outside the gene matches: 8. The CDR3 extends over 15 amino acids. The CDR3 sequence: CASSGDRGGNYGYTF. The CDR3 region has the DNA TGTGCCAGTAGTGGGGACAGAGGGGGAAACTATGGCTACACCTTC.

V usage is TRBV4-1 and J usage is TRBJ2-3; 7 positions agree with TRBD2. With 4 bases clipped from V and 4 bases from J, the junction kept 8 bases outside the gene matches. This CDR3 has 15 residues. CDR1 is MGHRA and CDR2 is YSYEKL in the germline V gene. The CDR3 DNA reads TGCGCCAGCAGCCGAGGCGGGAGTTGGGCAGATACGCAGTATTTT. Protein product: CASSRGGSWADTQYF.

The chain recombines TRBV5-1 with TRBJ2-5, with TRBD2 matching 13 bases. The better agreement between TRBJ2-7 and the DNA end casts doubt on the J call. Germline V CDR1 and CDR2: SGHRS, YFSETQ. The CDR3 contains 14 residues. CDR3 region: CASSWGLAGNEQYF. For the CDR3, the DNA is TGCGCCAGCAGCTGGGGACTAGCGGGGAACGAGCAGTACTTC.

This sequence joins TRBV20-1 and TRBJ2-7; D is unresolved. V was clipped by 7 bases and J by 3 bases, with 10 bases between them. The CDR3 extends over 11 amino acids. Germline V gives CDR1 DFQATT, CDR2 SNEGSKA (reference sequence). Here the CDR3 DNA reads TGCAGTGGGTTTGAGGACTACGAGCAGTACTTC. Protein: CSGFEDYEQYF.

This chain connects TRBV5-1 to TRBJ2-7; 10 nucleotides match TRBD1. V shed 4 bases, J shed 3 bases, and the junction held 10 bases outside the gene matches. CDR1 is SGHRS and CDR2 is YFSETQ in the germline V gene. The CDR3 has 16 amino acids. The CDR3 is CASSLFDRGQNYEQYF. The DNA of the CDR3 is TGCGCCAGCAGCCTATTTGACAGGGGGCAGAACTACGAGCAGTACTTC.

This chain links TRBV5-8 with TRBJ1-6; TRBD1 matches at 10 bases. After removal of 4 bases from V and 9 bases from J, the junction contained 7 bases not matched to a gene. Germline CDR1 reads SGHTS; CDR2 reads YDEGEE. This CDR3 has 15 residues. This CDR3 is CASSPIRDRGSPLHF. CDR3 DNA sequence: TGTGCCAGCAGCCCGATCCGGGACAGGGGTTCACCCCTCCACTTT.

The chain combines TRBV18 with TRBJ2-2; D not certain. The CDR3 loop spans 13 amino acids. V lost 3 bases, J lost 4 bases, and 6 bases lay in between. The germline CDR1 and CDR2 sequences are KGHSH and LQKENI. The CDR3 bases are TGTGCCAGCTCACCTGTCGGCACCGGGGAGCTGTTTTTT. This encodes CASSPVGTGELFF.

The V call is TRBV6-6, the J call TRBJ2-1; 7 bases map to TRBD2. CDR3 length equals 16 residues. With 5 bases clipped from V and 3 bases from J, the junction kept 10 bases outside the gene matches. Germline-derived CDR1 and CDR2 are MNHNY and SVGAGI (reference sequence). CDR3 nucleotide sequence: TGTGCCAGCAGTCCTCGTGCGGGAGCCGACTACAATGAGCAGTTCTTC. Encoded protein: CASSPRAGADYNEQFF.